This T cell receptor beta chain was identified in a study of post-analysis software for immune sequencing data. As to this clonotype: Its antigen is currently unknown.

Unique molecular identifiers were carried by the TCR beta cDNA libraries. TCRdb redid the calling of the PCR reads with MiXCR, one entry per CDR3 protein. The data contain roughly 800,000 distinct CDR3 sequences, roughly 58% of them singletons. Study-wide results and limits: Patients had higher frequencies than controls of roughly 5 TRBV segments, including TRBV5-6, TRBV5-1 and TRBV20-1.

Germline CDR1 reads SEHNR; CDR2 reads FQNEAQ (reference sequence). This CDR3 has 18 residues. V lost 5 bases to trimming and J lost 6 bases; unmatched junction nucleotides: 17. The chain links TRBV7-9 to TRBJ1-2; 11 bases line up with TRBD1. This receptor was obtained from a girl aged 10 to 17 with multiple sclerosis. Material for sequencing was blood. The CDR3 protein is CASSAQRPGQGVQDGYTF. DNA of the CDR3: TGTGCCAGCAGCGCCCAGAGGCCGGGACAGGGGGTTCAGGATGGCTACACCTTC.